Below are 3 T cell receptor beta chains sequenced from a single sample in a study of shared clonotypes between healthy human individuals. Assay: immunoSEQ multiplex PCR; the TCRdb copy retains only in-frame clones and omits some. Of about 1.1 million clones listed, approximately 75% are singletons. The material sequenced was memory CD4+ T cells from PBMCs. The subset here: CD45RA-negative fraction. The receptors stem from a man between 18 and 35 years old in good health. Some clones in this sample may be carry-over from other donors' samples.

This clone has only a few counts. The J gene is TRBJ2-2, the V gene TRBV6-1; 7 positions agree with TRBD2. CDR1 is MNHNS, CDR2 SASEGT, per germline. The CDR3 contains 15 residues. V shed 7 bases and J 2 bases; nucleotides not matched to a gene: 7. The chain's CDR3 is CASIAGLPNTGELFF. CDR3 bases: TGTGCCAGCATCGCGGGACTACCAAACACCGGGGAGCTGTTTTTT.

In this sample, this clone turned up a few times. The V call is TRBV2, the J call TRBJ1-1, with D maybe TRBD1 (5 bases). Per germline, CDR1 SNHLY and CDR2 FYNNEI. V was cut by 11 bases and J by 0 bases, with 13 bases left in between. This CDR3 spans 13 amino acids. CDR3 coding DNA: TGTGCCCCCCGTCAGGGTTTGAACACTGAAGCTTTCTTT. It translates to CAPRQGLNTEAFF. The variable domain in full, completed from reference TRBV2 and TRBJ1-1, reads EPEVTQTPSHQVTQMGQEVILRCVPISNHLYFYWYRQILGQKVEFLVSFYNNEISEKSEIFDDQFSVERPDGSNFTLKIRSTKLEDSAMYFCAPRQGLNTEAFFGQGTRLTVV.

The chain is built from TRBV27 and TRBJ2-5; 11 bases are a match to TRBD2. Germline V gene data show CDR1 as MNHEY and CDR2 as SMNVEV (reference sequence). Trimming removed 2 bases from V and 5 bases from J; junction bases left unmatched: 10. The CDR3 covers 17 residues. The CDR3 nucleotides are TGTGCCAGCAGTTTACCCAAGACTAGCGGGACGGGCGAGACCCAGTACTTC. Translation gives CASSLPKTSGTGETQYF.